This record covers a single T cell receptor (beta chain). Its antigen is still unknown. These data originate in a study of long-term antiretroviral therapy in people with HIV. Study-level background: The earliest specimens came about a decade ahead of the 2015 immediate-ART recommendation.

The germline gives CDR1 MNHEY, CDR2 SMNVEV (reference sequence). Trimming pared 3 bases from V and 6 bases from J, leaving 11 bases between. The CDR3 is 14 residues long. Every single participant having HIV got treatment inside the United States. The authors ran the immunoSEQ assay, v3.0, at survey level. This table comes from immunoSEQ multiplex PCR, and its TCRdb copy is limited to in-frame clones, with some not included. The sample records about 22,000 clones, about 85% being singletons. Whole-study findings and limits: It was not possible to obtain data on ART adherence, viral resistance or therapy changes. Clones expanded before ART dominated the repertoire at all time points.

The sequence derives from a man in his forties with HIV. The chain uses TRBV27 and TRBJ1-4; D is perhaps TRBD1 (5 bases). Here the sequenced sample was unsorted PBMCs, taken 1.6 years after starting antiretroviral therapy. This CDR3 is CASSLNPGYEKLFF. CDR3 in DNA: TGTGCCAGCAGTTTGAACCCAGGGTATGAAAAACTGTTTTTT.